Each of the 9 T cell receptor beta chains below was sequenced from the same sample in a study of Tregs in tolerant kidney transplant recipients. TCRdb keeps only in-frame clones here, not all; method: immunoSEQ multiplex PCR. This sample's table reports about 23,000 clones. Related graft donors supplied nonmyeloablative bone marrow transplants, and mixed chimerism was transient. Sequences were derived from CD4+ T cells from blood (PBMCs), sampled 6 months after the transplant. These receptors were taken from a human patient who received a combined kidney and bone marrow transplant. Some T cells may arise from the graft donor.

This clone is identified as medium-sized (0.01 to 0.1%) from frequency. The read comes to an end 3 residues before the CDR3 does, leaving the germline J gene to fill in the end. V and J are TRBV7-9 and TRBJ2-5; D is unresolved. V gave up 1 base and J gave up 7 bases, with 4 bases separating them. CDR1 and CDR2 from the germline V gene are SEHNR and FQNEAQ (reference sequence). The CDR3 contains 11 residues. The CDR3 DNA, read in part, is TGTGCCAGCAGCTTAGAGGGGACC. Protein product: CASSLEGT. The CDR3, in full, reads CASSLEGTQYF.

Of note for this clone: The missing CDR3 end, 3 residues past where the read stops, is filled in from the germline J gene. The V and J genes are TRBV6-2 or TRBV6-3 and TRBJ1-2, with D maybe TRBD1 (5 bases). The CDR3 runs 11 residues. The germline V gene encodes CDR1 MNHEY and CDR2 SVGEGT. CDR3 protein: CASSYRGGYTF. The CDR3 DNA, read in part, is TGTGCCAGCAGTTACAGGGGAGGC.

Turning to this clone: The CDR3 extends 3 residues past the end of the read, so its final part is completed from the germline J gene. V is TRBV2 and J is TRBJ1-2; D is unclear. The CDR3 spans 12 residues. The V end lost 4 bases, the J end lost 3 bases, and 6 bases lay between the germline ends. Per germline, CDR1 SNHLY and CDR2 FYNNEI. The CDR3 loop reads CASSGGYYGYTF. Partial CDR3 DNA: TGTGCCAGCAGTGGAGGGTACTATGGC.

CDR3 DNA, as far as it was read: TGCGCCAGCAGACTCACAGGGGCCCCCGGGTATGGC. Translation gives CASRLTGAPGYG. The full CDR3 protein is CASRLTGAPGYGYTF. This sequence joins TRBV4-1 and TRBJ1-2, with 7 nucleotides matching TRBD1. The sequence runs out 3 residues before the end of the CDR3; the remainder is reconstructed from the germline J gene. There are 15 residues in the CDR3. With V trimmed by 6 bases and J by 5 bases, 12 bases remained unmatched. Germline assignment: CDR1 MGHRA and CDR2 YSYEKL.

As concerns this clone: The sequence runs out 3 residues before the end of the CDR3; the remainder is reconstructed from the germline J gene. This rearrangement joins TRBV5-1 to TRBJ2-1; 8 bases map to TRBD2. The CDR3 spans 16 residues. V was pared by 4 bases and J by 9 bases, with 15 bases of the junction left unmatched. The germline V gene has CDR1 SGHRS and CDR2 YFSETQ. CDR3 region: CASSPLDRGGTGEQFF. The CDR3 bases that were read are TGCGCCAGCAGCCCCCTCGACCGGGGGGGCACAGGTGAG.

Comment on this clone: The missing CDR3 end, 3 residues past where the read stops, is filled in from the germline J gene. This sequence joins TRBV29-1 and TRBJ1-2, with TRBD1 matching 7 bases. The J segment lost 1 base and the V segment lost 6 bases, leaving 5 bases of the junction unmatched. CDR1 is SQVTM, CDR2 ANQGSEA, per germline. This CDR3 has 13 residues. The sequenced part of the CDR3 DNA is TGCAGCGTAGGACAGGTCGGTAACTATGGC. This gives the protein CSVGQVGNYG. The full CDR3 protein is CSVGQVGNYGYTF.

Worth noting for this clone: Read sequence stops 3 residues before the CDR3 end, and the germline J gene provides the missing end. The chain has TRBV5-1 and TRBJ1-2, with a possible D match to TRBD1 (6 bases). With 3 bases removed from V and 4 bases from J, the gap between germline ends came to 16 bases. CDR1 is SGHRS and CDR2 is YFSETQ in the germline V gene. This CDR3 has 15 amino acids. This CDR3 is CASSSQAGGAYGYTF. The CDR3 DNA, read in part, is TGCGCCAGCAGCTCCCAGGCGGGGGGCGCCTATGGC.

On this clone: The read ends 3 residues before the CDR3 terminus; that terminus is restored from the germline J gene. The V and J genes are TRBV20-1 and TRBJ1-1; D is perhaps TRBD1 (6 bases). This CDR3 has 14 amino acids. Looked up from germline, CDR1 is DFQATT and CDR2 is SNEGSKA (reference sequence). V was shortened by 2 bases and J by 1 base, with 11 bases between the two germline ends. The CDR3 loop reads CSARLGARNTEAFF. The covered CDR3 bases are TGCAGTGCTAGACTGGGGGCCCGGAACACTGAA.

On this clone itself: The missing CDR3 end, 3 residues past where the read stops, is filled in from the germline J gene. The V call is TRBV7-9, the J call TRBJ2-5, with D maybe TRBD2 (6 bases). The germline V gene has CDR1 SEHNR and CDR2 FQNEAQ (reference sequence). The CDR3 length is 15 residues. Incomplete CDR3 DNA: TGTGCCAGCAGCGCTAGGAGGTTGTTGGCGGGAACC. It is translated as CASSARRLLAGT. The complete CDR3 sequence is CASSARRLLAGTQYF.